Each of the 20 T cell receptor beta chains below was sequenced from the same sample in a study of breast tumors, draining lymph nodes, adjacent tissues. Samples came from axillary lymph nodes draining the breast cancer. MiXCR, run by TCRdb on the multiplex PCR reads, gives a single entry per CDR3 protein. The data show approximately 300,000 distinct CDR3 sequences, about 33% seen once. Input material: axillary lymph node tissue. The receptors come from a female donor with breast cancer. Some clones in this sample may be carry-over from other donors' samples.

There are many counts of this clonotype. The chain joins TRBV11-3 to TRBJ2-7, with D perhaps given as TRBD1 or TRBD2 (5 bases each). The V end lost 11 bases, the J end lost 6 bases, and 17 bases lay between the germline ends. CDR3 length: 12 residues. Germline V gene sequence: CDR1 SGHNT, CDR2 YENEEA. The CDR3 DNA reads as TGTGCCTTCCCCGGGACGCTGGTCGAGCAGTACTTC. This sequence encodes CAFPGTLVEQYF. Full variable domain (outside the CDR3, taken from reference TRBV11-3 and TRBJ2-7): EAGVVQSPRYKIIEKKQPVAFWCNPISGHNTLYWYLQNLGQGPELLIRYENEEAVDDSQLPKDRFSAERLKGVDSTLKIQPAELGDSAVYLCAFPGTLVEQYFGPGTRLTVT.

Ten or more counts support this clonotype. The chain uses TRBV2 and TRBJ2-3; no definite D call. Germline V gene sequence: CDR1 SNHLY, CDR2 FYNNEI. This CDR3 spans 14 amino acids. V was pared by 3 bases and J by 4 bases, with 11 bases between. The CDR3 here is CASSDWRKADTQYF. The CDR3 DNA sequence: TGTGCCAGCAGTGATTGGCGGAAGGCAGATACGCAGTATTTT.

This clonotype was recorded once. DNA for the CDR3: TGCAGTGCTAGAAAGACTAGCGGCACGGAACTGTTTTTT. Amino acid sequence: CSARKTSGTELFF. The V and J genes are TRBV20-1 and TRBJ1-4, with D uncertain. CDR3 length: 13 amino acids. V was trimmed by 2 bases and J by 12 bases, leaving 16 bases between them. From germline, CDR1 is DFQATT and CDR2 SNEGSKA (reference sequence).

This clonotype was detected many times. The chain carries TRBV7-6 and TRBJ2-1, with 8 bases aligning to TRBD1. V lost 5 bases and J lost 10; bases outside the gene matches: 4. CDR1 SGHVS and CDR2 FNYEAQ come from the germline V gene. The CDR3 sequence is 12 residues long. CDR3: CASSVDRGEQFF. The CDR3 region has the DNA TGTGCCAGCAGCGTAGACAGGGGAGAGCAGTTCTTC.

The V and J genes are TRBV10-1 and TRBJ2-5; TRBD2 matches 8 bases. CDR3 length: 14 amino acids. Germline V CDR1 and CDR2: WNHNN, SYGVQD (reference sequence). With 6 bases clipped from V and 13 bases from J, the junction kept 16 bases outside the gene matches. The CDR3 loop is CASSPGRAGETRYF. The CDR3, as DNA: TGCGCCAGCAGCCCCGGGAGGGCCGGGGAGACGCGGTACTTC.

Regarding this clonotype: A single base separates this from a much larger clone, so it may be a read error. This chain connects TRBV11-2 to TRBJ2-5; no clear D gene. This CDR3 region has 13 residues. Looked up from germline, CDR1 is SGHAT and CDR2 is FQNNGV. CDR3 sequence: CASGFNLQETQYF. CDR3 sequence (DNA): TGTGCCAGCGGCTTCAACCTCCAAGAGACCCAGTACTTC.

The rearrangement joins TRBV20-1 to TRBJ1-1; D might be TRBD1 (5 bases). Trimming pared 7 bases from V and 6 bases from J, leaving 12 bases between. The CDR3 contains 11 residues. Germline values: CDR1 DFQATT, CDR2 SNEGSKA (reference sequence). CDR3 protein: CSGGELPEAFF. The CDR3 bases are TGCAGTGGGGGGGAGTTGCCTGAAGCTTTCTTT.

This clonotype has a handful of counts. Just one base apart from a much larger clone, this may be a read error. The gene calls are TRBV14 and TRBJ2-5; tentatively, D is TRBD2 (5 bases). CDR1 SGHDN and CDR2 FVKESK come from the germline V gene. The length of the CDR3 is 14 residues. Written as DNA, the CDR3 is TGTGCCAGCAGCCAAGGGTCTAGTTGGGAGACCCAGTCCTTC. This translates into CASSQGSSWETQSF.

This clonotype was observed at least ten times. The gene calls are TRBV9 and TRBJ2-3, with D perhaps given as TRBD1 or TRBD2 (5 bases each). Germline CDR1 is SGDLS and CDR2 is YYNGEE. This CDR3 spans 13 amino acids. V lost 9 bases and J lost 6, with 17 bases in between. The CDR3 sequence is CATGRGVMDTQYF. The CDR3 DNA is TGTGCCACAGGACGGGGCGTGATGGATACGCAGTATTTT.

This clonotype was seen ten or more times. The J gene is TRBJ2-3, the V gene TRBV5-8, with TRBD2 matching 8 bases. The CDR3 runs to 16 residues. Unmatched junction bases numbered 6, after V lost 3 bases and J lost 0 bases. Looked up from germline, CDR1 is SGHTS and CDR2 is YDEGEE. The CDR3: CASSSAGTRSTDTQYF. The CDR3 DNA reads TGTGCCAGCAGCTCGGCCGGGACTAGGAGCACAGATACGCAGTATTTT.

This clonotype was observed a single time. This may be a read error, as it is one base from a much larger clone. This rearrangement joins TRBV6-4 to TRBJ2-1; 7 nucleotides align to TRBD2. CDR1 and CDR2 from the germline V gene are MRHNA and SNTAGT. V shed 4 bases, J shed 4 bases, and the junction held 7 bases outside the gene matches. The CDR3 consists of 15 residues. This CDR3 is CASSARSSGYNEQFF. The DNA of the CDR3 is TGTGCCAGCAGTGCCCGGTCTAGCGGATACAATGAGCAGTTCTTC.

The rearrangement uses TRBV30 and TRBJ2-1; D gene unclear. CDR3 size: 15 residues. Germline assignment: CDR1 GTSNPN and CDR2 SVGIG (reference sequence). V was cut by 0 bases and J by 9 bases, with 18 bases left in between. Here the CDR3 reads CAWSVPAQQVSEQFF. The CDR3 DNA reads as TGTGCCTGGAGTGTTCCGGCGCAACAAGTGAGTGAGCAGTTCTTC. The complete variable domain, with remaining parts taken from reference TRBV30 and TRBJ2-1, reads SQTIHQWPATLVQPVGSPLSLECTVEGTSNPNLYWYRQAAGRGLQLLFYSVGIGQISSEVPQNLSASRPQDRQFILSSKKLLLSDSGFYLCAWSVPAQQVSEQFFGPGTRLTVL.

Regarding this clonotype: The conserved phenylalanine or tryptophan is not found at the CDR3 terminus, so this likely reflects a read error. V and J are TRBV5-8 and TRBJ2-7; the D is unclear. The V end lost 0 bases, the J end lost 4 bases, and 5 bases lay between the germline ends. From germline, CDR1 is SGHTS and CDR2 YDEGEE. This CDR3 has 12 residues. CDR3 DNA: TGTGCCAGCAGCTTGGGAACGTACGAGCAGTACTCC. Encoded protein: CASSLGTYEQYS.

This clonotype was seen only a few times. Being one base from a much bigger clone, this may be a read error. The chain links TRBV11-2 to TRBJ2-2; TRBD2 agrees at 12 bases. CDR3 length: 15 residues. The ends lost 4 bases at V and 4 bases at J; junction bases unmatched: 1. Germline lookup yields CDR1 SGHAT and CDR2 FQNNGV. CDR3 region: CASSWTSGATGELFF. The CDR3 DNA reads TGTGCCAGCAGCTGGACTAGCGGGGCCACCGGGGAGCTGTTTTTT.

There are many counts of this clonotype. V and J are TRBV9 and TRBJ2-2; a weak D match, TRBD2 (6 bases). The CDR3 has 14 amino acids. Trimming pared 7 bases from V and 3 bases from J, leaving 13 bases between. In germline, CDR1 is SGDLS, CDR2 YYNGEE. The CDR3, as DNA: TGTGCCAGCTCTCAAGGAGGGTACACCGGGGAGCTGTTTTTT. Translating gives CASSQGGYTGELFF.

On this clonotype itself: A much bigger clone sits one base away, suggesting this may be a read error. This chain uses TRBV4-1 with TRBJ2-3; no firm D call. The germline CDR1 and CDR2 sequences are MGHRA and YSYEKL. The CDR3 contains 14 residues. CDR3 DNA sequence: TGCTCCAGCAGCCCCACGATAACCACAGATACGCAGTATTTT. Protein sequence: CSSSPTITTDTQYF.

As concerns this clonotype: With a much larger clone just one base away, this may be a read error. This sequence joins TRBV12-3 or TRBV12-4 and TRBJ2-5; D might be TRBD1 (5 bases). CDR3 length: 15 residues. Trimming cost V 5 bases and J 3 bases, with 16 bases left between them. CDR3 DNA: TGTGCCAGCAGTCCCCCTTTTGGGGCGGAAGAGACCCAGTACTTC. Amino acid sequence: CASSPPFGAEETQYF.

The gene calls are TRBV20-1 and TRBJ1-1, with 8 bases matching TRBD1. Trimming removed 2 bases from V and 4 bases from J; junction bases left unmatched: 9. The germline gives CDR1 DFQATT, CDR2 SNEGSKA (reference sequence). This CDR3 has 15 amino acids. CDR3 loop: CSARPGQGTTTEAFF. The CDR3 coding sequence is TGCAGTGCTAGACCCGGACAGGGTACGACCACTGAAGCTTTCTTT.

This clonotype appeared many times. The chain employs TRBV20-1 and TRBJ1-5; TRBD1 agrees at 7 bases. The CDR3 runs 14 residues. Per germline, CDR1 DFQATT and CDR2 SNEGSKA (reference sequence). J lost 0 bases, V lost 6 bases, and 5 bases had no gene match. The CDR3, as DNA: TGCAGTGCCATGACAGGGACTAGCAATCAGCCCCAGCATTTT. It specifies CSAMTGTSNQPQHF.

The rearrangement links TRBV5-5 to TRBJ2-7; TRBD1 matches at 7 bases. With 6 bases clipped from V and 2 bases from J, the junction kept 8 bases outside the gene matches. Germline lookup yields CDR1 SGHKS and CDR2 YYEKEE (reference sequence). The CDR3 totals 14 residues. This CDR3 reads CASKETGYPYEQYF. Written as DNA, the CDR3 is TGTGCCAGCAAAGAGACAGGGTACCCCTACGAGCAGTACTTC.